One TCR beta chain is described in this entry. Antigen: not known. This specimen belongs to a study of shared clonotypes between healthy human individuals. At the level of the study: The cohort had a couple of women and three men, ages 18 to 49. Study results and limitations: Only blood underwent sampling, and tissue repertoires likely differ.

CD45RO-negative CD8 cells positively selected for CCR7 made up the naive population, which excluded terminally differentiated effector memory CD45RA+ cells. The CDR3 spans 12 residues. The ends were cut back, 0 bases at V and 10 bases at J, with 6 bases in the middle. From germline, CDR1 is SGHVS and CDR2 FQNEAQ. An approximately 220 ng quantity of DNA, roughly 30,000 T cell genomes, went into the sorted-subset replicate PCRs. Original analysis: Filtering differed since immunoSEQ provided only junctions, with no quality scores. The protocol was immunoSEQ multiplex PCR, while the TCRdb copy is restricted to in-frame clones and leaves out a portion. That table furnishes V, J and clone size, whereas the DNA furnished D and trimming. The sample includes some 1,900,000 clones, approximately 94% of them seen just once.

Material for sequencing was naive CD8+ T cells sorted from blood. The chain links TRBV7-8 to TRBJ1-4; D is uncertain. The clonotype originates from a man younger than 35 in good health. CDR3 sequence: CASSLASIKLFF. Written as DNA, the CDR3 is TGTGCCAGCAGCTTAGCGTCAATAAAACTGTTTTTT.